Presented here are 16 T cell receptor beta chains from one specimen sequenced in a study of identifying expanded T cells in peripheral blood. TCRdb keeps only in-frame clones here, not all; method: immunoSEQ multiplex PCR. The sample includes over 75,000 clones, approximately 90% of them seen just once. Specimen: blood. Receptor source: a person between 18 and 69 years old in good health.

This clone was found once. At one of its ends the junction is not consistent with the germline gene, which may arise from a read error. V gene TRBV2 combines with J gene TRBJ2-5; TRBD1 is a possible D gene (5 bases). CDR1 SNHLY and CDR2 FYNNEI come from the germline V gene. The CDR3 is made up of 11 amino acids. The CDR3 protein is CASSSDRPQDF. The DNA of the CDR3 is TGTGCCAGCAGTTCCGACAGACCGCAGGACTTC.

The chain joins TRBV6-6 to TRBJ1-1; D unclear. CDR1 is MNHNY and CDR2 is SVGAGI in the germline V gene (reference sequence). The CDR3 length is 13 residues. Trimming removed 7 bases from V and 1 base from J, with 10 bases in between. The CDR3 DNA follows: TGTGCCAGCATCCCAGGCGGGAACACTGAAGCTTTCTTT. It specifies CASIPGGNTEAFF.

The chain has TRBV9 and TRBJ1-1, with D perhaps TRBD1 (6 bases). Germline V gene data show CDR1 as SGDLS and CDR2 as YYNGEE. The CDR3 length is 14 residues. Trimming stripped 3 bases from V and 4 bases from J, with 13 bases between. CDR3 sequence reads: CASSAEVRGTEAFF. CDR3 nucleotide sequence: TGTGCCAGCAGCGCCGAGGTCAGGGGCACTGAAGCTTTCTTT.

CDR3 coding DNA: TGCGCCAGCAGCTTGGGCGAGGCAGGGGGAACAGATACGCAGTATTTT. Encoded protein: CASSLGEAGGTDTQYF. The chain is built from TRBV5-1 and TRBJ2-3; 7 nucleotides agree with TRBD1. V lost 0 bases and J lost 3; bases outside the gene matches: 7. CDR1 SGHRS and CDR2 YFSETQ come from the germline V gene. The CDR3 consists of 16 residues.

The V and J genes are TRBV5-6 and TRBJ2-5; D gene unclear. This CDR3 comprises 13 residues. From germline, CDR1 is SGHDT and CDR2 YYEEEE. Between the trimmed V and J ends, which lost 4 bases and 1 base, there was a span of 8 bases. In nucleotides, the CDR3 is TGTGCCAGCAGCCAGGTGGGCCAAGAGACCCAGTACTTC. This codes for CASSQVGQETQYF.

The chain combines TRBV5-1 with TRBJ2-5; D gene ambiguous. CDR1 is SGHRS, CDR2 YFSETQ, per germline. V shed 3 bases and J shed 2 bases, with 5 bases lying between them. CDR3 length: 12 residues. The CDR3 DNA follows: TGCGCCAGCAGCTCCCCGCAAGAGACCCAGTACTTC. Its protein product is CASSSPQETQYF. Combining the CDR3 with reference TRBV5-1 and TRBJ2-5 gives the whole variable domain KAGVTQTPRYLIKTRGQQVTLSCSPISGHRSVSWYQQTPGQGLQFLFEYFSETQRNKGNFPGRFSGRQFSNSRSEMNVSTLELGDSALYLCASSSPQETQYFGPGTRLLVL.

The V and J genes are TRBV16 and TRBJ1-5; D is unresolved. The CDR3 extends over 15 amino acids. Trimming cost V 4 bases and J 3 bases, with 13 bases left between them. CDR1 and CDR2 (germline): KGHSY, FQNENV. As DNA, the CDR3 is TGTGCCAGCAGCCCTGTGCGAGGTCCCAATCAGCCCCAGCATTTT. It translates to CASSPVRGPNQPQHF.

The genes are TRBV5-6 and TRBJ2-6; D is unresolved. The CDR3 has 16 amino acids. Per germline, CDR1 SGHDT and CDR2 YYEEEE. V was cut by 0 bases and J by 0 bases, with 7 bases left in between. The CDR3 reads CASSLGVSSGANVLTF. The DNA of the CDR3 is TGTGCCAGCAGCTTGGGTGTGAGCTCTGGGGCCAACGTCCTGACTTTC.

This rearrangement joins TRBV7-3 to TRBJ1-2; D is possibly TRBD1 (6 bases). The CDR3 runs 15 residues. Germline V gene sequence: CDR1 SGHTA, CDR2 FQGTGA. Trimming cost V 6 bases and J 3 bases, with 17 bases left between them. The CDR3 protein is CASSRTGSEDYGYTF. CDR3 sequence (DNA): TGTGCCAGCAGTAGAACAGGGTCCGAGGACTATGGCTACACCTTC.

The chain combines TRBV19 with TRBJ2-2; D is uncertain. V was shortened by 1 base and J by 3 bases, with 12 bases between the two germline ends. The germline V gene has CDR1 LNHDA and CDR2 SQIVND (reference sequence). This CDR3 has 16 residues. The CDR3 spells CASSIGATRDTGELFF. In DNA form, the CDR3 reads TGTGCCAGTAGTATAGGTGCGACACGGGACACCGGGGAGCTGTTTTTT.

V is TRBV2 and J is TRBJ2-3; a weak D match, TRBD2 (6 bases). The germline V and J ends were trimmed by 7 bases and 0 bases, with 11 bases remaining between them. Germline V lookup: CDR1 SNHLY, CDR2 FYNNEI. The CDR3 consists of 14 residues. This chain's CDR3 is CASTEGRSTDTQYF. CDR3 DNA sequence: TGTGCCAGCACGGAGGGACGGAGCACAGATACGCAGTATTTT.

The V and J genes are TRBV30 and TRBJ1-6, with D perhaps TRBD1 (5 bases). This CDR3 has 14 amino acids. Trimming shortened V by 0 bases and J by 6 bases, and 9 bases separated the two germline ends. The germline V gene encodes CDR1 GTSNPN and CDR2 SVGIG (reference sequence). The CDR3 is CAWSVKGPNSPLHF. Written as DNA, the CDR3 is TGTGCCTGGAGTGTAAAGGGGCCTAATTCACCCCTCCACTTT.

The J gene is TRBJ2-2, the V gene TRBV28; D not certain. Per the germline V gene, CDR1 is MDHEN and CDR2 is SYDVKM. The CDR3 length is 14 residues. V lost 1 base to trimming and J lost 6 bases, with 9 bases between them. CDR3 amino acids: CASSLLTFAGELFF. The CDR3 DNA follows: TGTGCCAGCAGTTTATTAACTTTCGCCGGGGAGCTGTTTTTT.

J is TRBJ1-5 and V is TRBV10-3; D is unresolved. The CDR3 has 15 residues. V lost 2 bases and J 0 bases, leaving 8 bases between the germline ends. CDR1 and CDR2 (germline): ENHRY, SYGVKD. CDR3 in DNA: TGTGCCATCAGTGAGGTGGCGGGTAGCAATCAGCCCCAGCATTTT. Its protein product is CAISEVAGSNQPQHF.

The chain recombines TRBV5-6 with TRBJ2-5; D gene unclear. From germline, CDR1 is SGHDT and CDR2 YYEEEE. The CDR3 length is 15 residues. The ends were cut back, 0 bases at V and 4 bases at J, with 13 bases in the middle. CDR3 nucleotide sequence: TGTGCCAGCAGCTTGGGGTTAGGCTTCTCAGAGACCCAGTACTTC. This codes for CASSLGLGFSETQYF.

The chain joins TRBV5-1 to TRBJ2-7, with D maybe TRBD1 (6 bases). The V gene lost 3 bases and the J gene lost 6 bases, with 10 bases spanning the gap. From germline, CDR1 is SGHRS and CDR2 YFSETQ. This CDR3 has 12 amino acids. The CDR3 spells CASSSTGGEQYF. CDR3 DNA: TGCGCCAGCAGCTCGACAGGTGGCGAGCAGTACTTC. Based on the CDR3 plus reference TRBV5-1 and TRBJ2-7, the full variable domain is KAGVTQTPRYLIKTRGQQVTLSCSPISGHRSVSWYQQTPGQGLQFLFEYFSETQRNKGNFPGRFSGRQFSNSRSEMNVSTLELGDSALYLCASSSTGGEQYFGPGTRLTVT.